This TCR beta chain was observed in a study of blood T cell repertoires in COVID-19. The CDR3 length is 14 residues. Germline CDR1 SGHRS, CDR2 YFSETQ. Trimming cost V 4 bases and J 5 bases, with 15 bases left between them. Clones were sequenced by immunoSEQ multiplex PCR, and TCRdb holds only the in-frame ones, with some missing. The table shows 85,000 or so clones, with 81% occurring only once. The TCR comes from a man older than 75 with acute or convalescent COVID-19. The chain combines TRBV5-1 with TRBJ2-5, with D tentatively TRBD2 (6 bases). Sequenced input: peripheral blood. The CDR3 spells CASSGTGAVETQYF. In DNA, the CDR3 is TGCGCCAGCAGCGGTACGGGAGCGGTGGAGACCCAGTACTTC. Variable domain in full (rest from reference TRBV5-1 and TRBJ2-5): KAGVTQTPRYLIKTRGQQVTLSCSPISGHRSVSWYQQTPGQGLQFLFEYFSETQRNKGNFPGRFSGRQFSNSRSEMNVSTLELGDSALYLCASSGTGAVETQYFGPGTRLLVL.